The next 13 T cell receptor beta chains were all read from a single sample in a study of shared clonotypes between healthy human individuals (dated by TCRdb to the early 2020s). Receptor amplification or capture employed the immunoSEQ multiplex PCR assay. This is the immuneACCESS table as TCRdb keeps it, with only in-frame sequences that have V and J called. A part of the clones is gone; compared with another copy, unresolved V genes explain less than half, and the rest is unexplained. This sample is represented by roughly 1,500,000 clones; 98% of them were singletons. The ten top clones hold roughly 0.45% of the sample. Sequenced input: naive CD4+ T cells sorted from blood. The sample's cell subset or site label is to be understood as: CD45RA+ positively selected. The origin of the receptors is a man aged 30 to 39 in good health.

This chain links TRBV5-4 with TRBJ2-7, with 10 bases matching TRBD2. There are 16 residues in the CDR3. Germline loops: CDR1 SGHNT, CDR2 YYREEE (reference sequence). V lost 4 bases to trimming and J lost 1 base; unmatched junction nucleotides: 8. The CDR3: CASSPGGAGGSYEQYF. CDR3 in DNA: TGTGCCAGCAGCCCCGGGGGAGCGGGAGGGTCCTACGAGCAGTACTTC.

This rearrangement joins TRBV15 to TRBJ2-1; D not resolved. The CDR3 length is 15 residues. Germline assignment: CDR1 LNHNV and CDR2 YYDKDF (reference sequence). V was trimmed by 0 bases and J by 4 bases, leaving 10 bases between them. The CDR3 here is CATSRDPARYNEQFF. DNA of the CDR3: TGTGCCACCAGCAGAGATCCGGCTAGATACAATGAGCAGTTCTTC.

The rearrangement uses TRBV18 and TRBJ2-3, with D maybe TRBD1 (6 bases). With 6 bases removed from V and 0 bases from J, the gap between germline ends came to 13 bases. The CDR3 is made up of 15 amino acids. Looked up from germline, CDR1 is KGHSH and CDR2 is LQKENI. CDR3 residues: CASSLDSLSTDTQYF. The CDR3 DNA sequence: TGTGCCAGCTCCCTGGACAGTCTGAGCACAGATACGCAGTATTTT. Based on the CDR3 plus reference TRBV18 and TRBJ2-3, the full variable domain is NAGVMQNPRHLVRRRGQEARLRCSPMKGHSHVYWYRQLPEEGLKFMVYLQKENIIDESGMPKERFSAEFPKEGPSILRIQQVVRGDSAAYFCASSLDSLSTDTQYFGPGTRLTVL.

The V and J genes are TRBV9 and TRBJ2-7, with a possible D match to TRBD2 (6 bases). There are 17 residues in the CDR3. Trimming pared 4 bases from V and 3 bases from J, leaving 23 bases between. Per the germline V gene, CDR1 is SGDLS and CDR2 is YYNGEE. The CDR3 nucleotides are TGTGCCAGCAGCCGCACTCCGGGGAGGCAGTTTATCTACGAGCAGTACTTC. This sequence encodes CASSRTPGRQFIYEQYF. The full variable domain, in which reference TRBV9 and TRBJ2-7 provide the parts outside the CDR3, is DSGVTQTPKHLITATGQRVTLRCSPRSGDLSVYWYQQSLDQGLQFLIQYYNGEERAKGNILERFSAQQFPDLHSELNLSSLELGDSALYFCASSRTPGRQFIYEQYFGPGTRLTVT.

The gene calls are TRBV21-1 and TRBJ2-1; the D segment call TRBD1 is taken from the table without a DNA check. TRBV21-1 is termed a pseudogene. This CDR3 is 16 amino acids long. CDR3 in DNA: TGTGCCAGCAGGGCCCCCGACAGGAGCTCCTACAATGAGCAGTTCTTC. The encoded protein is CASRAPDRSSYNEQFF.

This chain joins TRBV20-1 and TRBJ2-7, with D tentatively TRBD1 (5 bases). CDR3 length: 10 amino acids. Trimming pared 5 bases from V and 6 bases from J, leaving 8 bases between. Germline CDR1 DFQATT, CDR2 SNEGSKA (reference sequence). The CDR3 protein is CSAGQGEQYF. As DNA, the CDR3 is TGCAGTGCTGGACAAGGCGAGCAGTACTTC.

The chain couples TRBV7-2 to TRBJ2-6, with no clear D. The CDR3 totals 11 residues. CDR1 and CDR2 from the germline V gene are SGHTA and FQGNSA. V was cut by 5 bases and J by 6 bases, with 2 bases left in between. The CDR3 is CASSEANVLTF. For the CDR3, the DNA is TGTGCCAGCAGCGAGGCCAACGTCCTGACTTTC.

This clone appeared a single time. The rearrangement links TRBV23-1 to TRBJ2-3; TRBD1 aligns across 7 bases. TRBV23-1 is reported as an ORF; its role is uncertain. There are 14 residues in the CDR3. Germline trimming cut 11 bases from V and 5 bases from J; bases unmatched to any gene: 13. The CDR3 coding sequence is TGCGCCGTCGGAAGGGGGCTGGGTGGAGATACGCAGTATTTT. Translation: CAVGRGLGGDTQYF.

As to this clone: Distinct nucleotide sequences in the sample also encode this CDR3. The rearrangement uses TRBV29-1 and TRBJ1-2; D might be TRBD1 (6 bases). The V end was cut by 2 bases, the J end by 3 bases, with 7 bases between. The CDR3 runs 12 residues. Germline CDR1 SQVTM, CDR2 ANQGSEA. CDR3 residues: CSVEPGDYGYTF. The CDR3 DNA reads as TGCAGCGTTGAACCAGGGGACTATGGCTACACCTTC.

The CDR3, as DNA: TGTGCCAGCAGCTTAGGGGCGGCAGGGAGTTATGGGTATGGCTACACCTTC. Its translation: CASSLGAAGSYGYGYTF. The gene calls are TRBV7-2 and TRBJ1-2, with D perhaps TRBD1 (5 bases). Trimming cost V 1 base and J 5 bases, with 20 bases left between them. The CDR3 contains 17 residues. Per the germline V gene, CDR1 is SGHTA and CDR2 is FQGNSA.

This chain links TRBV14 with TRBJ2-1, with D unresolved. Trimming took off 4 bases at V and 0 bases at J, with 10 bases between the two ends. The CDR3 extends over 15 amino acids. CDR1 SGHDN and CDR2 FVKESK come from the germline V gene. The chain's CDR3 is CASSPRSSSYNEQFF. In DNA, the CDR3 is TGTGCCAGCAGCCCCAGGTCGAGCTCCTACAATGAGCAGTTCTTC.

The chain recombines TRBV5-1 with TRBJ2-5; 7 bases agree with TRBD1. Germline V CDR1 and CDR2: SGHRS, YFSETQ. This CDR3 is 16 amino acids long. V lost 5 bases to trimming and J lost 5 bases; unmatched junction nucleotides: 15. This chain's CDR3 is CASSAGGTGEGETQYF. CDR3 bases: TGCGCCAGCAGTGCCGGTGGAACAGGGGAAGGGGAGACCCAGTACTTC.

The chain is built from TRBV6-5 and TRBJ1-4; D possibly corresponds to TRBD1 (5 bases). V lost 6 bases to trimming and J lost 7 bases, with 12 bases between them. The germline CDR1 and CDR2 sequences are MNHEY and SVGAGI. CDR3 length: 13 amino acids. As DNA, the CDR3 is TGTGCCAGCAGCCCAGGTGGGGGTGAAAAACTGTTTTTT. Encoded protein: CASSPGGGEKLFF.